This section outlines one TCR beta chain sequence together with its context. The record originates from a study of blood T cell repertoires in COVID-19. Study-level information: Specimens from acute and convalescent COVID-19 originated in the United States, Italy and Spain. PBMCs, B-cell-depleted T cells, or T cells provided the cDNA or gDNA that made up the material.

As handled by the study authors: Scientists estimated how many nucleated cells there were by amplifying reference gene primers. Method: immunoSEQ multiplex PCR; TCRdb's copy keeps in-frame clones and lacks some. The DNA was the basis for D and trimming; V, J and clone size are from that table. The table records 95,000 to 100,000 clones, approximately 92% of them present only once. The clonotype originates from a man in his fifties with active COVID-19. Sequencing used peripheral blood.

The CDR3 nucleotides read TGTGCCAGCAGCTTATCGGGCGGGGTCACCGGGGAGCTGTTTTTT. The encoded protein is CASSLSGGVTGELFF. The gene calls are TRBV7-2 and TRBJ2-2, with D perhaps TRBD2 (6 bases). Germline assignment: CDR1 SGHTA and CDR2 FQGNSA. With 2 bases removed from V and 4 bases from J, the gap between germline ends came to 11 bases. The CDR3 totals 15 residues.